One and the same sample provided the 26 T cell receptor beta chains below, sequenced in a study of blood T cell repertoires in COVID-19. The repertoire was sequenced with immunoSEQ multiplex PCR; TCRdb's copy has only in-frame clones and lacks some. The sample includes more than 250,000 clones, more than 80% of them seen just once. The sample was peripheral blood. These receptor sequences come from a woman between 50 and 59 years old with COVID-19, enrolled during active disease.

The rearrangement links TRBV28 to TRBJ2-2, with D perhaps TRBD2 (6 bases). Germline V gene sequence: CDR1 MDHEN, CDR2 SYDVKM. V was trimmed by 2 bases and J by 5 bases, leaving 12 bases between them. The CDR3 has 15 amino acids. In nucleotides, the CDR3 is TGTGCCAGCAGTTTACCGGGACGGGGGACCGGGGAGCTGTTTTTT. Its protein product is CASSLPGRGTGELFF.

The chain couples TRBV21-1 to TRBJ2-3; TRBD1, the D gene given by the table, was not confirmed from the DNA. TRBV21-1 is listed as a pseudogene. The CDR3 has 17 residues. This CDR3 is CASSSRDRGGPTDTQYF. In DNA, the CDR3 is TGTGCCAGCAGCAGCCGGGACAGGGGGGGACCCACAGATACGCAGTATTTT.

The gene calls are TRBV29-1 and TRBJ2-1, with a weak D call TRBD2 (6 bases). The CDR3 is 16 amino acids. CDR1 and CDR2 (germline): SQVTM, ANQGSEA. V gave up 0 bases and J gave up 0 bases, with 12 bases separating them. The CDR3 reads CSVEDARGSSYNEQFF. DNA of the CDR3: TGCAGCGTTGAAGATGCGCGGGGTAGCTCCTACAATGAGCAGTTCTTC.

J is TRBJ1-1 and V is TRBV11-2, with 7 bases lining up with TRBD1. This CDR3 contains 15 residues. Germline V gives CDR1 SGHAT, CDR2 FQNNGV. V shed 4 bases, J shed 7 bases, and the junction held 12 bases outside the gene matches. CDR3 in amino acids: CASSYDRASSGEAFF. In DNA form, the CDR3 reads TGTGCCAGCAGCTACGACAGGGCCAGCAGCGGTGAAGCTTTCTTT. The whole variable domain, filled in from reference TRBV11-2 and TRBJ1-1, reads EAGVAQSPRYKIIEKRQSVAFWCNPISGHATLYWYQQILGQGPKLLIQFQNNGVVDDSQLPKDRFSAERLKGVDSTLKIQPAKLEDSAVYLCASSYDRASSGEAFFGQGTRLTVV.

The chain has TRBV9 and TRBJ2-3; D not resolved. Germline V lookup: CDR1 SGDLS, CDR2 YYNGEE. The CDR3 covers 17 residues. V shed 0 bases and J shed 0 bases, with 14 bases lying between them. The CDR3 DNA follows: TGTGCCAGCAGCGTAGCTACGGCGGCCTCTAGCACAGATACGCAGTATTTT. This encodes CASSVATAASSTDTQYF. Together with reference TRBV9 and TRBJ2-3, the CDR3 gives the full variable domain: DSGVTQTPKHLITATGQRVTLRCSPRSGDLSVYWYQQSLDQGLQFLIQYYNGEERAKGNILERFSAQQFPDLHSELNLSSLELGDSALYFCASSVATAASSTDTQYFGPGTRLTVL.

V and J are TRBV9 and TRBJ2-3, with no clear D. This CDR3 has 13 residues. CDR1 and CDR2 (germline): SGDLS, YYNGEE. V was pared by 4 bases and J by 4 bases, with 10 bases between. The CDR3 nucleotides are TGTGCCAGCAGCCCTCGGAGTGCAGATACGCAGTATTTT. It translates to CASSPRSADTQYF.

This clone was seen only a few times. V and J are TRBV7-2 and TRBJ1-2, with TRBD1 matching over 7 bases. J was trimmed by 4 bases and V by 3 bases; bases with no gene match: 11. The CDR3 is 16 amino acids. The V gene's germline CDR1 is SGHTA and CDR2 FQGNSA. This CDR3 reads CASSLSPQGEVYGYTF. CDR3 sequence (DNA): TGTGCCAGCAGCTTGAGCCCCCAGGGGGAAGTCTATGGCTACACCTTC.

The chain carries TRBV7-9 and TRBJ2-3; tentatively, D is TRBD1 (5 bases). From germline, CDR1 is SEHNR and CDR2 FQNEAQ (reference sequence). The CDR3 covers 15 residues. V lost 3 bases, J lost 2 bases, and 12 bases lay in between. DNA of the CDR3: TGTGCCAGCAGCTTGAGACAGTTAAACACAGATACGCAGTATTTT. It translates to CASSLRQLNTDTQYF.

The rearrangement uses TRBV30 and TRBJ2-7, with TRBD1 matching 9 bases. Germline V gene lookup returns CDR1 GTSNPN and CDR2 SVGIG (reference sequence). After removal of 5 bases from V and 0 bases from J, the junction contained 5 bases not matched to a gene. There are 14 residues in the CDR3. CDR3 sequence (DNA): TGTGCCTGGGAACAGGGGGCGCACTCCTACGAGCAGTACTTC. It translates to CAWEQGAHSYEQYF.

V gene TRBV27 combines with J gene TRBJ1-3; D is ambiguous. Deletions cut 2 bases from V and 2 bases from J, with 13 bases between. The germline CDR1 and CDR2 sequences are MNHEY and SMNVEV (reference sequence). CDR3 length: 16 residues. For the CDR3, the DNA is TGTGCCAGCAGTTTAAATCCGCGGGTGGCTGGAAACACCATATATTTT. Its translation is CASSLNPRVAGNTIYF.

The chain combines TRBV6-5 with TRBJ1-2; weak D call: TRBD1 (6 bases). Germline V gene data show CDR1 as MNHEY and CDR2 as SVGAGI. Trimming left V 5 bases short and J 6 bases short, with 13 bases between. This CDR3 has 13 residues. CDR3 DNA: TGTGCCAGCAGTATAGGGGGTCTCGATGGCTACACCTTC. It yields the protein CASSIGGLDGYTF.

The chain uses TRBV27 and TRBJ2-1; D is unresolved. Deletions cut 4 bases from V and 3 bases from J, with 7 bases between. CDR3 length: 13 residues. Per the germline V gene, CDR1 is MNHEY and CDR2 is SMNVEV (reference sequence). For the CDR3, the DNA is TGTGCCAGCAGTTCGTCGGTCTACAATGAGCAGTTCTTC. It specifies CASSSSVYNEQFF.

CDR3 protein: CASSLVGLSDEQYF. CDR3 nucleotide sequence: TGTGCCAGCAGTTTAGTTGGCCTTAGCGACGAGCAGTACTTC. The rearrangement links TRBV27 to TRBJ2-7; D perhaps matches TRBD2 (5 bases). Trimming removed 2 bases from V and 5 bases from J, with 13 bases in between. The CDR3 loop spans 14 amino acids. CDR1 MNHEY and CDR2 SMNVEV come from the germline V gene (reference sequence).

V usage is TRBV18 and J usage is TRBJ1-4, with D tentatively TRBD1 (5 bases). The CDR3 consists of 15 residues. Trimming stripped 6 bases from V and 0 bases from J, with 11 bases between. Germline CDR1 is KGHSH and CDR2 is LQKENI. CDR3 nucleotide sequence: TGTGCCAGCTCGTCAACAGGTGCAACTAATGAAAAACTGTTTTTT. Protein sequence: CASSSTGATNEKLFF.

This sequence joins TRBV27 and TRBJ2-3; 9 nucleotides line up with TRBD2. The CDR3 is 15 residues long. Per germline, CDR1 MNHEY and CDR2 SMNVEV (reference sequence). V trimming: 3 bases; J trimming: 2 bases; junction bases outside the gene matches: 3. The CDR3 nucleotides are TGTGCCAGCAGTTTTTTAGCGGGAGCCACAGATACGCAGTATTTT. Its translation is CASSFLAGATDTQYF.

This CDR3 reads CASSLRLAGIYNEQFF. CDR3 nucleotide sequence: TGTGCCAGCAGCCTCAGACTAGCGGGCATTTACAATGAGCAGTTCTTC. The chain joins TRBV11-2 to TRBJ2-1, with TRBD2 matching 10 bases. Germline lookup yields CDR1 SGHAT and CDR2 FQNNGV. V trimming: 5 bases; J trimming: 4 bases; junction bases outside the gene matches: 8. The CDR3 sequence is 16 residues long.

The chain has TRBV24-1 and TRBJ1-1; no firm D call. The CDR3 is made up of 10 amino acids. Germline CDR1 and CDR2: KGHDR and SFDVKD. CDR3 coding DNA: TGTGCATGCGGACCGGGGGAAGCTTTCTTT. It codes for CACGPGEAFF.

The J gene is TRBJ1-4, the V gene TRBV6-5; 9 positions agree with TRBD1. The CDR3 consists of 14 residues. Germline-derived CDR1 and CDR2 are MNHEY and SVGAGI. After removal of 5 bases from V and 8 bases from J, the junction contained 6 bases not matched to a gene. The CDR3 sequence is CASSSRDREEKLFF. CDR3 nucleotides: TGTGCCAGCAGTAGCCGGGACAGGGAGGAAAAACTGTTTTTT.

CDR3 coding DNA: TGTGCCAGCAGGAGGCGGGGGGCGAACACTGAAGCTTTCTTT. It encodes CASRRRGANTEAFF. This chain links TRBV5-8 with TRBJ1-1; D perhaps matches TRBD1 (6 bases). Trimming took off 5 bases at V and 1 base at J, with 12 bases between the two ends. The CDR3 is 14 amino acids. Germline V gene sequence: CDR1 SGHTS, CDR2 YDEGEE.

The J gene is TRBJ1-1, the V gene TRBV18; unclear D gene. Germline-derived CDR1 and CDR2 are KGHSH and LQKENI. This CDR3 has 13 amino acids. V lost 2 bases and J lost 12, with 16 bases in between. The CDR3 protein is CASSPKEAATPFF. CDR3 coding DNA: TGTGCCAGCTCACCAAAGGAGGCAGCCACTCCTTTCTTT.

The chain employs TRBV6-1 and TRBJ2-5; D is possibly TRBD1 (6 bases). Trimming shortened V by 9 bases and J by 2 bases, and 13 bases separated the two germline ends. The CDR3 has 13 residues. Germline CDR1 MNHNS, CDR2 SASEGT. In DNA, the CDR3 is TGTGCCAGTAGGGGGACACAGCAAGAGACCCAGTACTTC. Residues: CASRGTQQETQYF.

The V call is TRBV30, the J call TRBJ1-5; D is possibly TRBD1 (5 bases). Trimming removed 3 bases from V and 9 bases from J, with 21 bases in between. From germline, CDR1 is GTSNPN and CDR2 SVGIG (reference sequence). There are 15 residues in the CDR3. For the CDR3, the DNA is TGTGCCTGGAGGCCGTTCGGGCCCAAACAGGCGCCCCAGCATTTT. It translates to CAWRPFGPKQAPQHF.

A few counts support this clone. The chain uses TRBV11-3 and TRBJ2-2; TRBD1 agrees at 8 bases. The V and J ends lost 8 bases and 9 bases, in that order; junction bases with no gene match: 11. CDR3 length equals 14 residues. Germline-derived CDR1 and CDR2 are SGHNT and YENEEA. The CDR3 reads CASGTGTGPWELFF. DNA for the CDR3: TGTGCCAGCGGTACCGGGACAGGTCCCTGGGAGCTGTTTTTT.

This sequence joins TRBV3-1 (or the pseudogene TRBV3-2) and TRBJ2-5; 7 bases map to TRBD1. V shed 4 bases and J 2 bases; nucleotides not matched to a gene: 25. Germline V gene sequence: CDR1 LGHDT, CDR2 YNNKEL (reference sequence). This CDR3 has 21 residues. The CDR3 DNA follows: TGTGCCAGCAGCCCCATCGCATCCGATATTATCCGGGACAGCCGACAAGAGACCCAGTACTTC. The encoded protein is CASSPIASDIIRDSRQETQYF.

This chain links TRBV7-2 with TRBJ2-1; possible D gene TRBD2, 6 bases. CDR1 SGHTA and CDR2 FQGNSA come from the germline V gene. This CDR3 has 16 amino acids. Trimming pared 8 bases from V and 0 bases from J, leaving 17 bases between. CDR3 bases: TGTGCCAGCTCCTCGGGAGAAAGGAGCTCCTACAATGAGCAGTTCTTC. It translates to CASSSGERSSYNEQFF.

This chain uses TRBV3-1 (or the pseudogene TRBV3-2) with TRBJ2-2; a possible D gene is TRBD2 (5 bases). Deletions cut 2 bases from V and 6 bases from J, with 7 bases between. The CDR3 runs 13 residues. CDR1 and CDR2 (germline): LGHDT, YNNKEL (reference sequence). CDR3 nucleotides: TGTGCCAGCAGCCAAAGGGAGCCCGGGGAGCTGTTTTTT. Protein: CASSQREPGELFF.